The next 12 T cell receptor beta chains were all read from a single sample in a study of T cell responses to AZD1222 COVID-19 vaccine. Sequenced by immunoSEQ multiplex PCR; TCRdb stores in-frame clones only, minus some. The sample shows around 160,000 clones, 70% to 90% of them seen only once. Sequences were derived from peripheral blood, sampled on day 0 of AZD1222 vaccination. These receptors were taken from an adult in good health.

The rearrangement joins TRBV7-8 to TRBJ2-3; 13 bases line up with TRBD2. The germline V gene has CDR1 SGHVS and CDR2 FQNEAQ. The CDR3 has 18 amino acids. The V segment lost 1 base and the J segment 2 bases; nucleotides outside the gene matches: 6. CDR3 residues: CASSLGRTSGSNTDTQYF. The CDR3 DNA reads as TGTGCCAGCAGCTTAGGGAGGACTAGCGGGAGCAACACAGATACGCAGTATTTT. The whole variable domain, remainder taken from reference TRBV7-8 and TRBJ2-3, is GAGVSQSPRYKVAKRGQDVALRCDPISGHVSLFWYQQALGQGPEFLTYFQNEAQLDKSGLPSDRFFAERPEGSVSTLKIQRTQQEDSAVYLCASSLGRTSGSNTDTQYFGPGTRLTVL.

This clone was detected only once. The chain joins TRBV4-3 to TRBJ1-6; TRBD1 agrees at 8 bases. CDR1 LGHNA and CDR2 YSLEER come from the germline V gene. The CDR3 length is 15 residues. V gave up 3 bases and J gave up 10 bases; unmatched junction bases: 8. CDR3 in amino acids: CASSHDTGGRSPLHF. DNA for the CDR3: TGCGCCAGCAGCCATGACACAGGGGGACGCTCACCCCTCCACTTT.

The rearrangement links TRBV4-3 to TRBJ2-6; D not certain. This CDR3 has 16 amino acids. Deletions cut 0 bases from V and 0 bases from J, with 6 bases between. Germline loops: CDR1 LGHNA, CDR2 YSLEER. CDR3: CASSQDLGSGANVLTF. In nucleotides, the CDR3 is TGCGCCAGCAGCCAAGATCTCGGCTCTGGGGCCAACGTCCTGACTTTC.

This clone was seen a single time. The chain carries TRBV6-2 or TRBV6-3 and TRBJ1-5, with 10 bases identical to TRBD1. The germline CDR1 and CDR2 sequences are MNHEY and SVGEGT. There are 14 residues in the CDR3. V trimming: 5 bases; J trimming: 9 bases; junction bases outside the gene matches: 7. The chain's CDR3 is CASSPRTGGGPQHF. The CDR3 DNA sequence: TGTGCCAGCAGTCCCAGGACAGGGGGAGGGCCCCAGCATTTT.

The CDR3 nucleotides are TGCGCCAGCGGGAGGGGTAGCGGCAATCAGCCCCAGCATTTT. Its protein is CASGRGSGNQPQHF. The V call is TRBV4-1, the J call TRBJ1-5; tentatively, D is TRBD1 (5 bases). V was clipped by 8 bases and J by 2 bases, with 13 bases between them. The CDR3 totals 14 residues. From germline, CDR1 is MGHRA and CDR2 YSYEKL.

This clone was observed a few times. CDR3 coding DNA: TGCGCCAGCAGCCAAGAAAACAGGGGGCTCGGCTACACCTTC. Translated, it gives CASSQENRGLGYTF. This chain links TRBV4-1 with TRBJ1-2; TRBD1 matches at 9 bases. Per germline, CDR1 MGHRA and CDR2 YSYEKL. J was trimmed by 8 bases and V by 0 bases; bases with no gene match: 4. The CDR3 has 14 residues.

The count of this clone is one. The chain employs TRBV24-1 and TRBJ1-1; D gene uncertain. The CDR3 runs 10 residues. Trimming stripped 8 bases from V and 5 bases from J, with 5 bases between. CDR1 is KGHDR and CDR2 is SFDVKD in the germline V gene. The CDR3 nucleotides read TGTGCCACCACCAGGACTGAAGCTTTCTTT. Its protein is CATTRTEAFF.

The rearrangement joins TRBV7-2 to TRBJ2-1; D tentatively reads TRBD1 or TRBD2 (5 bases each). The ends were cut back, 3 bases at V and 2 bases at J, with 11 bases in the middle. There are 15 residues in the CDR3. Germline V CDR1 and CDR2: SGHTA, FQGNSA. The CDR3 DNA sequence: TGTGCCAGCAGCTTTTGGGGGAGTCCCTACAATGAGCAGTTCTTC. This gives the protein CASSFWGSPYNEQFF.

This chain links TRBV28 with TRBJ1-2; TRBD1 might be the D (6 bases). V lost 5 bases and J lost 1, with 17 bases in between. The CDR3 is 16 residues long. Looked up from germline, CDR1 is MDHEN and CDR2 is SYDVKM. The CDR3 DNA sequence: TGTGCCAGCAGTCCCCCGGGGGGGGGCCGTAACTATGGCTACACCTTC. Amino acid sequence: CASSPPGGGRNYGYTF.

The genes are TRBV24-1 and TRBJ2-3; a weak D match, TRBD1 (6 bases). The CDR3 consists of 14 residues. The V gene's germline CDR1 is KGHDR and CDR2 SFDVKD. The V end lost 2 bases, the J end lost 2 bases, and 7 bases lay between the germline ends. CDR3 in amino acids: CATSDWGHTDTQYF. The CDR3 DNA follows: TGTGCCACCAGTGATTGGGGACACACAGATACGCAGTATTTT.

This clone appeared once. The chain employs TRBV7-2 and TRBJ2-5, with 7 bases aligning to TRBD1. The CDR3 loop spans 13 amino acids. Germline V gene sequence: CDR1 SGHTA, CDR2 FQGNSA. With V trimmed by 7 bases and J by 1 base, 3 bases remained unmatched. The CDR3: CASNDRVQETQYF. The CDR3 DNA follows: TGTGCCAGCAACGACAGGGTCCAAGAGACCCAGTACTTC.

The chain couples TRBV27 to TRBJ2-3, with unresolved D. V gave up 1 base and J gave up 2 bases, with 10 bases separating them. The CDR3 sequence is 15 residues long. Germline loops: CDR1 MNHEY, CDR2 SMNVEV (reference sequence). As DNA, the CDR3 is TGTGCCAGCAGTTTATGGGCAGAACACACAGATACGCAGTATTTT. Translated: CASSLWAEHTDTQYF.